The rows below give T cell receptor beta chains drawn from one sample of a study of PD-1 blockade in classical Hodgkin lymphoma. Sequencing was performed with immunoSEQ multiplex PCR; in TCRdb, only in-frame clones are kept and a portion is missing. The data hold over 80,000 clones, with around 80% observed a single time. The starting material was peripheral blood mononuclear cells (PBMCs), obtained before the fourth cycle of nivolumab. Every receptor here comes from a human donor with classical Hodgkin lymphoma. Both conserved end residues are part of each CDR3. A D gene is named only where the DNA matches it firmly. Expanded clones get a size class; other rows say once, few or many, or leave the size out.

d_gene	v_gene	abundance	j_gene	CDR3aa	CDR3nt
TRBD1	TRBV2	-	TRBJ1-2	CASTYVDRAYGYTF	TGTGCCAGCACTTACGTCGACAGGGCTTATGGCTACACCTTC
-	TRBV29-1	-	TRBJ2-1	CSVTRSSYNEQFF	TGCAGCGTCACAAGAAGCTCCTACAATGAGCAGTTCTTC
TRBD1	TRBV19	-	TRBJ2-7	CASSVAGTGGYEQYF	TGTGCCAGTAGTGTCGCCGGGACAGGGGGCTACGAGCAGTACTTC
-	TRBV6-5	-	TRBJ1-6	CASTLGPWSPLHF	TGTGCCAGCACCCTAGGACCTTGGTCACCCCTCCACTTT
-	TRBV10-3	-	TRBJ2-5	CAISESGQQETQYF	TGTGCCATCAGTGAGTCAGGGCAGCAAGAGACCCAGTACTTC
-	TRBV10-3	once	TRBJ1-1	CAISEPMGTEAFF	TGTGCCATCAGTGAGCCCATGGGGACTGAAGCTTTCTTT
TRBD1	TRBV2	once	TRBJ1-1	CASSVPSGGIESEAFF	TGTGCCAGCAGTGTACCCTCAGGGGGGATCGAGTCTGAAGCTTTCTTT
-	TRBV5-1	-	TRBJ2-2	CASSPRQGSTGELFF	TGCGCCAGCAGCCCGAGACAAGGCTCGACCGGGGAGCTGTTTTTT
TRBD2	TRBV5-8	-	TRBJ2-3	CASSFTGGSDTQYF	TGTGCCAGCAGCTTCACGGGAGGGTCAGATACGCAGTATTTT
-	TRBV9	-	TRBJ2-2	CASSFNTGELFF	TGTGCCAGCAGCTTCAACACCGGGGAGCTGTTTTTT
-	TRBV7-7	once	TRBJ2-2	CASSPQGTAGELFF	TGTGCTAGCAGTCCCCAGGGGACGGCCGGGGAGCTGTTTTTT
TRBD1	TRBV5-1	-	TRBJ1-2	CASSLSLDRVYGYTF	TGCGCCAGCAGCTTGTCCCTGGACAGGGTCTATGGCTACACCTTC
-	TRBV7-9	-	TRBJ2-1	CASSPRGGRYSYNEQFF	TGTGCCAGCAGCCCGAGGGGGGGACGGTACTCCTACAATGAGCAGTTCTTC
-	TRBV28	-	TRBJ2-7	CASSWGGRRGSYEQYF	TGTGCCAGCAGTTGGGGCGGACGGCGGGGCTCCTACGAGCAGTACTTC
-	TRBV6-6	-	TRBJ1-2	CASSFWTADNYGYTF	TGTGCCAGCAGTTTTTGGACGGCGGACAACTATGGCTACACCTTC
-	TRBV7-9	-	TRBJ2-1	CASSLGGLGGSYNEQFF	TGTGCCAGCAGCTTAGGGGGTCTGGGAGGCTCCTACAATGAGCAGTTCTTC
TRBD2	TRBV7-9	-	TRBJ2-2	CASSLGLASPVGAGELFF	TGTGCCAGCAGCCTGGGACTAGCGAGCCCCGTGGGTGCCGGGGAGCTGTTTTTT
TRBD1	TRBV5-1	-	TRBJ2-2	CASTHLGQGNTGELFF	TGCGCCAGCACCCACTTGGGACAGGGTAACACCGGGGAGCTGTTTTTT
-	TRBV27	-	TRBJ1-1	CASSSPPGRNTEAFF	TGTGCCAGCAGTTCACCGCCTGGGAGAAACACTGAAGCTTTCTTT
TRBD2	TRBV10-2	-	TRBJ2-7	CASRASGGSEEQYF	TGCGCCAGCAGAGCTAGCGGGGGGTCTGAGGAGCAGTACTTC
-	TRBV28	few	TRBJ2-1	CASSTGGSYNEQFF	TGTGCCAGCAGTACGGGCGGTTCCTACAATGAGCAGTTCTTC
TRBD1	TRBV6-6	-	TRBJ1-2	CASSLTGAHYGYTF	TGTGCCAGCAGTTTGACAGGGGCACATTATGGCTACACCTTC
TRBD1	TRBV7-9	-	TRBJ1-2	CASSARDSLTF	TGTGCCAGCAGCGCCCGGGACAGTCTTACCTTC